These 21 T cell receptor beta chains were sequenced from one sample in a study of blood T cell repertoires in COVID-19. Clones were read by immunoSEQ multiplex PCR, and TCRdb kept only the in-frame ones, dropping some. The table shows 220,000 or so clones, with 70% to 85% occurring only once. The sample comprised peripheral blood. Source of these receptors: a woman of 80 years or more with acute or convalescent COVID-19.

This clone was observed once. V gene TRBV18 combines with J gene TRBJ1-5; possible D gene TRBD1, 6 bases. The germline V gene has CDR1 KGHSH and CDR2 LQKENI. The CDR3 covers 16 residues. The V gene lost 5 bases and the J gene lost 7 bases, with 21 bases spanning the gap. CDR3 sequence: CASSLTHRDTGQPQHF. Written as DNA, the CDR3 is TGTGCCAGCTCATTAACGCACCGGGACACGGGACAGCCCCAGCATTTT.

This clone came up a few times. V is TRBV7-3 and J is TRBJ1-2; possibly TRBD1 for D (5 bases). Trimming removed 5 bases at V and 8 bases at J, with 9 bases between. Germline CDR1 is SGHTA and CDR2 is FQGTGA. The CDR3 contains 11 residues. CDR3 nucleotide sequence: TGTGCCAGCAGCCAGGGTGGAGGCTACACCTTC. This encodes CASSQGGGYTF.

This chain uses TRBV6-5 with TRBJ2-2, with 7 bases that match TRBD2. The germline gives CDR1 MNHEY, CDR2 SVGAGI. The trim removed 5 bases at V and 9 bases at J, leaving 12 bases unmatched. The CDR3 loop spans 15 amino acids. This CDR3 reads CASSPPGTNPRELFF. Here the CDR3 DNA reads TGTGCCAGCAGTCCGCCGGGGACTAATCCCCGGGAGCTGTTTTTT.

The gene calls are TRBV11-3 and TRBJ2-1, with 12 nucleotides matching TRBD2. The V gene's germline CDR1 is SGHNT and CDR2 YENEEA. V lost 1 base and J lost 4; bases outside the gene matches: 5. The CDR3 runs to 17 residues. The CDR3 DNA reads as TGTGCCAGCAGCTTAGGGACTCTAGCGGGGGGGTACAATGAGCAGTTCTTC. Translating it yields CASSLGTLAGGYNEQFF.

CDR3 sequence reads: CASVRTGTSANTGELFF. As DNA, the CDR3 is TGCGCCAGCGTCAGAACCGGGACTAGCGCGAACACCGGGGAGCTGTTTTTT. The chain employs TRBV5-1 and TRBJ2-2; the match to TRBD2 covers 10 bases. V lost 7 bases to trimming and J lost 0 bases; unmatched junction nucleotides: 9. The CDR3 runs 17 residues. Germline lookup yields CDR1 SGHRS and CDR2 YFSETQ. The full variable domain, in which reference TRBV5-1 and TRBJ2-2 provide the parts outside the CDR3, is KAGVTQTPRYLIKTRGQQVTLSCSPISGHRSVSWYQQTPGQGLQFLFEYFSETQRNKGNFPGRFSGRQFSNSRSEMNVSTLELGDSALYLCASVRTGTSANTGELFFGEGSRLTVL.

V is TRBV3-1 (or the pseudogene TRBV3-2) and J is TRBJ1-2, with D possibly TRBD1 on 5 matching bases. Trimming left V 4 bases short and J 8 bases short, with 23 bases between. The CDR3 consists of 16 residues. Germline lookup yields CDR1 LGHDT and CDR2 YNNKEL (reference sequence). CDR3 sequence: CASSPITRGTNNGYTF. The CDR3 nucleotides read TGTGCCAGCAGCCCCATTACGCGAGGGACTAACAACGGCTACACCTTC.

The rearrangement uses TRBV5-1 and TRBJ2-5; 7 bases are a match to TRBD2. The CDR3 totals 14 residues. V shed 2 bases and J 5 bases; nucleotides not matched to a gene: 6. Germline V lookup: CDR1 SGHRS, CDR2 YFSETQ. CDR3 in amino acids: CASSFDGGWETQYF. CDR3 DNA: TGCGCCAGCAGCTTTGACGGGGGGTGGGAGACCCAGTACTTC.

This clone was seen a few times. The chain recombines TRBV19 with TRBJ1-2; unclear D gene. Germline loops: CDR1 LNHDA, CDR2 SQIVND (reference sequence). Trimming took 1 base from V and 4 from J, leaving 10 bases between them. The CDR3 is 14 amino acids. CDR3 DNA sequence: TGTGCCAGTAGTATAGTTGGACTGCCCTATGGCTACACCTTC. Encoded protein: CASSIVGLPYGYTF.

V is TRBV5-5 and J is TRBJ1-1; 7 bases fit TRBD1. Losses at the gene ends were 1 base for V and 5 bases for J; bases not matched to a gene: 11. Germline V lookup: CDR1 SGHKS, CDR2 YYEKEE (reference sequence). The CDR3 spans 16 residues. CDR3 DNA sequence: TGTGCCAGCAGCTTGCGCCCAGGGGGAAGAGGGACTGAAGCTTTCTTT. Translating gives CASSLRPGGRGTEAFF. Drawing the rest from reference TRBV5-5 and TRBJ1-1, the complete variable domain is DAGVTQSPTHLIKTRGQQVTLRCSPISGHKSVSWYQQVLGQGPQFIFQYYEKEERGRGNFPDRFSARQFPNYSSELNVNALLLGDSALYLCASSLRPGGRGTEAFFGQGTRLTVV.

The chain is built from TRBV20-1 and TRBJ2-1; 7 nucleotides agree with TRBD2. Unmatched junction bases numbered 14, after V lost 3 bases and J lost 12 bases. The CDR3 sequence is 14 residues long. Looked up from germline, CDR1 is DFQATT and CDR2 is SNEGSKA (reference sequence). CDR3 region: CSASLSTSPLGQFF. The DNA of the CDR3 is TGCAGTGCTAGTCTCTCGACTAGCCCCCTAGGGCAGTTCTTC.

The chain uses TRBV4-1 and TRBJ2-1; a weak D match, TRBD2 (5 bases). The CDR3 totals 13 residues. Trimming removed 8 bases at V and 7 bases at J, with 15 bases between. Germline lookup yields CDR1 MGHRA and CDR2 YSYEKL. CDR3 sequence (DNA): TGCGCCAGCCTCGGCGCGGGTAGGAATGAGCAGTTCTTC. Its translation: CASLGAGRNEQFF.

V usage is TRBV19 and J usage is TRBJ1-2, with 11 bases aligning to TRBD1. The ends lost 5 bases at V and 5 bases at J; junction bases unmatched: 4. Germline CDR1 reads LNHDA; CDR2 reads SQIVND (reference sequence). CDR3 length: 14 amino acids. The CDR3: CASSYRDRGYGYTF. The CDR3 region has the DNA TGTGCCAGTAGTTACCGGGACAGGGGGTATGGCTACACCTTC. Drawing the rest from reference TRBV19 and TRBJ1-2, the complete variable domain is DGGITQSPKYLFRKEGQNVTLSCEQNLNHDAMYWYRQDPGQGLRLIYYSQIVNDFQKGDIAEGYSVSREKKESFPLTVTSAQKNPTAFYLCASSYRDRGYGYTFGSGTRLTVV.

Concerning this clone: Other DNA sequences in the same sample also yield this CDR3. V gene TRBV9 combines with J gene TRBJ2-5; TRBD2 is a possible D gene (7 bases). The CDR3 runs to 14 residues. Trimming shortened V by 1 base and J by 5 bases, and 12 bases separated the two germline ends. From germline, CDR1 is SGDLS and CDR2 YYNGEE. The CDR3 loop is CASSVSGGAETQYF. CDR3 in DNA: TGTGCCAGCAGCGTAAGTGGGGGGGCGGAGACCCAGTACTTC.

The chain has TRBV30 and TRBJ2-1; 12 bases match TRBD2. The CDR3 consists of 15 residues. J gave up 8 bases and V 0 bases, and 5 bases lay outside the gene matches. Germline CDR1 reads GTSNPN; CDR2 reads SVGIG (reference sequence). CDR3 region: CAWSVGLAGGDEQFF. Here the CDR3 DNA reads TGTGCCTGGAGTGTAGGTCTAGCGGGAGGGGATGAGCAGTTCTTC.

The chain employs TRBV19 and TRBJ1-1; a possible D gene is TRBD1 (6 bases). The CDR3 runs to 14 residues. The germline CDR1 and CDR2 sequences are LNHDA and SQIVND (reference sequence). V was cut by 7 bases and J by 2 bases, with 14 bases left in between. CDR3 sequence reads: CASTLHRDNTEAFF. The CDR3 DNA follows: TGTGCCAGTACCCTCCACAGGGATAACACTGAAGCTTTCTTT.

This chain links TRBV5-1 with TRBJ2-1; no firm D call. The CDR3 consists of 13 residues. Trimming removed 0 bases at V and 6 bases at J, with 7 bases between. The germline V gene encodes CDR1 SGHRS and CDR2 YFSETQ. The CDR3 protein is CASSLVVGNEQFF. The CDR3 region has the DNA TGCGCCAGCAGCTTGGTTGTCGGCAATGAGCAGTTCTTC.

Note on this clone: Other nucleotide sequences in the sample specify the same CDR3. The V gene is TRBV6-2 or TRBV6-3, the J gene TRBJ2-7; D unclear. Germline CDR1 is MNHEY and CDR2 is SVGEGT. The CDR3 is made up of 14 amino acids. V was pared by 0 bases and J by 0 bases, with 6 bases between. The CDR3 reads CASSYSGRSYEQYF. Written as DNA, the CDR3 is TGTGCCAGCAGTTACTCTGGCCGCTCCTACGAGCAGTACTTC.

The J gene is TRBJ2-5, the V gene TRBV6-4, with 10 bases identical to TRBD2. The J segment lost 5 bases and the V segment lost 3 bases, leaving 6 bases of the junction unmatched. The CDR3 is made up of 15 amino acids. The V gene's germline CDR1 is MRHNA and CDR2 SNTAGT. CDR3 sequence (DNA): TGTGCCAGCAGTGAGCTAGCGGGGGATAAGGAGACCCAGTACTTC. This encodes CASSELAGDKETQYF.

The chain carries TRBV11-2 and TRBJ1-1, with TRBD1 matching over 8 bases. The CDR3 totals 14 residues. In germline, CDR1 is SGHAT, CDR2 FQNNGV. V shed 3 bases and J 4 bases; nucleotides not matched to a gene: 4. CDR3 DNA: TGTGCCAGCAGCTTCATCAGGGGGCGCACTGAAGCTTTCTTT. It yields the protein CASSFIRGRTEAFF. Together with reference TRBV11-2 and TRBJ1-1, the CDR3 gives the full variable domain: EAGVAQSPRYKIIEKRQSVAFWCNPISGHATLYWYQQILGQGPKLLIQFQNNGVVDDSQLPKDRFSAERLKGVDSTLKIQPAKLEDSAVYLCASSFIRGRTEAFFGQGTRLTVV.

This clone was counted only a few times. This chain links TRBV19 with TRBJ1-1; D is ambiguous. V was clipped by 9 bases and J by 3 bases, with 8 bases between them. Germline V gene sequence: CDR1 LNHDA, CDR2 SQIVND (reference sequence). This CDR3 spans 11 amino acids. This CDR3 is CASLTYTEAFF. As DNA, the CDR3 is TGTGCCAGCCTAACTTACACTGAAGCTTTCTTT. Variable domain in full (rest from reference TRBV19 and TRBJ1-1): DGGITQSPKYLFRKEGQNVTLSCEQNLNHDAMYWYRQDPGQGLRLIYYSQIVNDFQKGDIAEGYSVSREKKESFPLTVTSAQKNPTAFYLCASLTYTEAFFGQGTRLTVV.

The chain recombines TRBV5-1 with TRBJ2-7; 8 nucleotides line up with TRBD2. The CDR3 is made up of 14 amino acids. CDR1 and CDR2 (germline): SGHRS, YFSETQ. With 0 bases clipped from V and 3 bases from J, the junction kept 2 bases outside the gene matches. The CDR3 here is CASSLVAGNYEQYF. DNA for the CDR3: TGCGCCAGCAGCTTGGTAGCGGGGAACTACGAGCAGTACTTC.